The 20 T cell receptor beta chains reported below all come from one sample, sequenced in a study of cytomegalovirus exposure and HLA in healthy donors. PCR involved 60 Vbeta and 13 Jbeta primers. Libraries were prepared by immunoSEQ multiplex PCR; TCRdb keeps only in-frame clonotypes and omits some of them. Of 150,000 to 200,000 clones in the sample, roughly four fifths are singletons; the top ten hold 2.5% to 3.5%. The specimen sequenced was PBMCs. The receptors were sampled from a male donor in good health and CMV-seronegative.

The V and J genes are TRBV10-3 and TRBJ2-6, with TRBD1 identical over 11 bases. With V trimmed by 4 bases and J by 0 bases, 5 bases remained unmatched. Germline CDR1 and CDR2: ENHRY and SYGVKD. CDR3 size: 18 residues. The CDR3 sequence: CAISGGQGAFSGANVLTF. The CDR3 coding sequence is TGTGCCATCAGTGGAGGACAGGGGGCCTTCTCTGGGGCCAACGTCCTGACTTTC.

This sequence joins TRBV18 and TRBJ1-3; no reliable D call. Germline V gives CDR1 KGHSH, CDR2 LQKENI. This CDR3 spans 15 amino acids. Between the trimmed V and J ends, which lost 5 bases and 0 bases, there was a span of 11 bases. Here the CDR3 DNA reads TGTGCCAGCTCAGCGTCACGGGTCTCTGGAAACACCATATATTTT. This gives the protein CASSASRVSGNTIYF.

This chain joins TRBV27 and TRBJ1-4; D is undetermined. This CDR3 is built from 14 residues. The V gene lost 1 base and the J gene lost 2 bases, with 5 bases spanning the gap. CDR1 is MNHEY, CDR2 SMNVEV, per germline (reference sequence). In nucleotides, the CDR3 is TGTGCCAGCAGTTTATTCGTGACTAATGAAAAACTGTTTTTT. This translates into CASSLFVTNEKLFF.

This clone was observed a handful of times. V gene TRBV9 combines with J gene TRBJ2-7, with a tentative D call TRBD2 (6 bases). Germline assignment: CDR1 SGDLS and CDR2 YYNGEE. Trimming removed 0 bases at V and 4 bases at J, with 14 bases between. CDR3 length: 15 amino acids. The CDR3 DNA reads TGTGCCAGCAGCGTAGAGGGCGGGGAACTTTACGAGCAGTACTTC. It specifies CASSVEGGELYEQYF.

As DNA, the CDR3 is TGCGCCAGCAGCTCACTACAGGGAAATCAGCCCCAGCATTTT. It encodes CASSSLQGNQPQHF. This chain joins TRBV4-1 and TRBJ1-5, with a weak D call TRBD1 (6 bases). This CDR3 contains 14 residues. Deletions cut 5 bases from V and 4 bases from J, with 12 bases between. Germline V gene sequence: CDR1 MGHRA, CDR2 YSYEKL.

The CDR3 DNA sequence: TGTGCCAGCAGCCCCAGGGGGCTCCACTACGAGCAGTACTTC. Translated: CASSPRGLHYEQYF. The chain joins TRBV4-2 to TRBJ2-7, with 8 bases lining up with TRBD1. The CDR3 is 14 amino acids. V shed 4 bases, J shed 3 bases, and the junction held 5 bases outside the gene matches. Germline-derived CDR1 and CDR2 are LGHNA and YNFKEQ.

The rearrangement links TRBV30 to TRBJ1-4, with D unclear. Trimming took 2 bases from V and 8 from J, leaving 12 bases between them. The CDR3 loop spans 13 amino acids. The germline CDR1 and CDR2 sequences are GTSNPN and SVGIG (reference sequence). The CDR3 region is CAWSRGAEEKLFF. The CDR3 region has the DNA TGTGCCTGGAGTCGGGGTGCGGAAGAAAAACTGTTTTTT.

In nucleotides, the CDR3 is TGTGCCAGCAGCTCCCGCTCCGAGGACAGGGCTTATTCACCCCTCCACTTT. Translated, it gives CASSSRSEDRAYSPLHF. The V call is TRBV7-4, the J call TRBJ1-6, with 8 bases fitting TRBD1. Germline CDR1 and CDR2: SGHVT and SQSDAQ. V was pared by 4 bases and J by 8 bases, with 13 bases of the junction left unmatched. This CDR3 is built from 17 residues.

V gene TRBV5-1 combines with J gene TRBJ1-4; TRBD1 aligns across 9 bases. The CDR3 has 16 residues. Looked up from germline, CDR1 is SGHRS and CDR2 is YFSETQ. V gave up 1 base and J gave up 6 bases; unmatched junction bases: 7. CDR3 loop: CASSLRQDRGDEKLFF. The CDR3 DNA reads as TGCGCCAGCAGCTTGCGGCAGGACAGGGGCGATGAAAAACTGTTTTTT.

This clone was counted a single time. The chain combines TRBV9 with TRBJ2-6; D is uncertain. The CDR3 loop spans 15 amino acids. Germline V gives CDR1 SGDLS, CDR2 YYNGEE. V was clipped by 1 base and J by 2 bases, with 7 bases between them. The CDR3 is CASSVQEAGANVLTF. Written as DNA, the CDR3 is TGTGCCAGCAGCGTACAAGAGGCTGGGGCCAACGTCCTGACTTTC.

This rearrangement joins TRBV27 to TRBJ1-3; D is unresolved. CDR3 length: 13 residues. With 6 bases removed from V and 3 bases from J, the gap between germline ends came to 9 bases. CDR1 is MNHEY, CDR2 SMNVEV, per germline (reference sequence). The CDR3 sequence is CASSLRLGNTIYF. CDR3 nucleotides: TGTGCCAGCAGCCTACGCCTTGGAAACACCATATATTTT.

In nucleotides, the CDR3 is TGTGCCAGCAGCAACGACAGAAACACTGAAGCTTTCTTT. Amino acid sequence: CASSNDRNTEAFF. The chain employs TRBV11-3 and TRBJ1-1, with a weak D call TRBD1 (5 bases). This CDR3 has 13 residues. CDR1 is SGHNT and CDR2 is YENEEA in the germline V gene. V was shortened by 5 bases and J by 2 bases, with 9 bases between the two germline ends.

On this clone itself: One end of the junction is discordant with germline, which a read error may explain. In nucleotides, the CDR3 is TGTTCCAGCAGCTGGACAGGGTCCAACTATGGCTACACCTTC. Its protein product is CSSSWTGSNYGYTF. The J gene is TRBJ1-2, the V gene TRBV7-9; 8 positions match TRBD1. Per the germline V gene, CDR1 is SEHNR and CDR2 is FQNEAQ (reference sequence). The CDR3 spans 14 residues.

In the case of this clone: Other DNA sequences in the same sample also yield this CDR3. The chain links TRBV18 to TRBJ1-5; 8 nucleotides agree with TRBD1. CDR3 length equals 13 residues. Trimming at V came to 3 bases and at J to 5 bases, leaving 0 bases not matched to a gene. Germline assignment: CDR1 KGHSH and CDR2 LQKENI. CDR3 DNA: TGTGCCAGCTCACCGGACAGGGATCAGCCCCAGCATTTT. Its translation is CASSPDRDQPQHF.

This clone was counted only a few times. The CDR3 DNA sequence: TGTGCCAGCAGCTTAACTAGCGGGGTTTCGGATACGCAGTATTTT. Its protein is CASSLTSGVSDTQYF. V gene TRBV11-1 combines with J gene TRBJ2-3; 10 positions agree with TRBD2. Trimming at V came to 2 bases and at J to 6 bases, leaving 5 bases not matched to a gene. The CDR3 has 15 amino acids. CDR1 and CDR2 from the germline V gene are SGHAT and FQDESV (reference sequence).

V and J are TRBV6-1 and TRBJ1-5, with 11 bases aligning to TRBD1. V was clipped by 6 bases and J by 7 bases; unmatched bases: 8. Per germline, CDR1 MNHNS and CDR2 SASEGT. The CDR3 runs to 15 residues. This chain's CDR3 is CASSWDRGSGQPQHF. The CDR3 DNA sequence: TGTGCCAGCAGCTGGGACAGGGGGAGTGGACAGCCCCAGCATTTT.

This sequence joins TRBV28 and TRBJ1-3, with D tentatively TRBD1 (5 bases). From germline, CDR1 is MDHEN and CDR2 SYDVKM. The ends were cut back, 6 bases at V and 0 bases at J, with 15 bases in the middle. This CDR3 spans 16 amino acids. The CDR3 is CASRKETGNSGNTIYF. In DNA form, the CDR3 reads TGTGCCAGCAGAAAGGAAACAGGCAACTCTGGAAACACCATATATTTT.

The chain combines TRBV5-5 with TRBJ2-1; a possible D gene is TRBD2 (5 bases). The CDR3 totals 13 residues. The ends were cut back, 4 bases at V and 12 bases at J, with 17 bases in the middle. Germline lookup yields CDR1 SGHKS and CDR2 YYEKEE (reference sequence). The CDR3 DNA sequence: TGTGCCAGCAGCGTGACCGTGGGAGCAGGGCAGTTCTTC. Its translation is CASSVTVGAGQFF. Variable domain in full (rest from reference TRBV5-5 and TRBJ2-1): DAGVTQSPTHLIKTRGQQVTLRCSPISGHKSVSWYQQVLGQGPQFIFQYYEKEERGRGNFPDRFSARQFPNYSSELNVNALLLGDSALYLCASSVTVGAGQFFGPGTRLTVL.

The CDR3 sequence: CASSLSTGGREPQHF. The DNA of the CDR3 is TGTGCCAGCAGTTTATCGACAGGGGGAAGGGAGCCCCAGCATTTT. This chain connects TRBV27 to TRBJ1-5, with 9 bases lining up with TRBD1. V trimming: 0 bases; J trimming: 8 bases; junction bases outside the gene matches: 5. The CDR3 has 15 amino acids. CDR1 and CDR2 from the germline V gene are MNHEY and SMNVEV (reference sequence).

The gene calls are TRBV19 and TRBJ1-2; tentative D call: TRBD1 (5 bases). V gave up 5 bases and J gave up 2 bases, with 15 bases separating them. Germline loops: CDR1 LNHDA, CDR2 SQIVND (reference sequence). The CDR3 has 15 residues. CDR3 DNA: TGTGCCAGTAGTGAAGGGACTGCCAAGAACTATGGCTACACCTTC. Translated: CASSEGTAKNYGYTF.